The 18 T cell receptor beta chains below all came from one sample that was sequenced in a study of cytomegalovirus exposure and HLA in healthy donors. PCR was performed using 60 Vbeta and 13 Jbeta primers. Sequenced by immunoSEQ multiplex PCR; TCRdb stores in-frame clones only, minus some. The sample has some 210,000 clones, around 73% seen once. Sequenced input: PBMCs. These receptors all stem from a woman in her twenties or thirties in good health and CMV-seropositive.

The V and J genes are TRBV27 and TRBJ1-5, with 8 nucleotides matching TRBD1. V shed 10 bases, J shed 5 bases, and the junction held 22 bases outside the gene matches. The CDR3 is made up of 18 amino acids. The germline CDR1 and CDR2 sequences are MNHEY and SMNVEV (reference sequence). The CDR3 region has the DNA TGTGCCAACAGGGGGGACTCTTCACGATGTAATTGGTATCAGCCCCAGCATTTT. Its protein is CANRGDSSRCNWYQPQHF.

This chain uses TRBV19 with TRBJ2-1; TRBD2 agrees at 10 bases. Looked up from germline, CDR1 is LNHDA and CDR2 is SQIVND (reference sequence). The trim removed 3 bases at V and 3 bases at J, leaving 2 bases unmatched. There are 15 residues in the CDR3. DNA of the CDR3: TGTGCCAGTAGTATCCGGACTAGCGGCTACAATGAGCAGTTCTTC. Protein sequence: CASSIRTSGYNEQFF.

This clone was recorded once. The chain has TRBV11-2 and TRBJ2-2, with unresolved D. This CDR3 has 15 residues. CDR1 is SGHAT, CDR2 FQNNGV, per germline. Deletions cut 0 bases from V and 4 bases from J, with 9 bases between. The CDR3 reads CASSLDGTVTGELFF. CDR3 coding DNA: TGTGCCAGCAGCTTAGACGGAACAGTCACCGGGGAGCTGTTTTTT. Full variable domain (remainder filled in from reference TRBV11-2 and TRBJ2-2): EAGVAQSPRYKIIEKRQSVAFWCNPISGHATLYWYQQILGQGPKLLIQFQNNGVVDDSQLPKDRFSAERLKGVDSTLKIQPAKLEDSAVYLCASSLDGTVTGELFFGEGSRLTVL.

This chain links TRBV5-1 with TRBJ1-2, with TRBD1 matching over 9 bases. This CDR3 is built from 15 residues. Germline V gene lookup returns CDR1 SGHRS and CDR2 YFSETQ. The V gene end was trimmed by 1 base and the J gene end by 5 bases; junction bases not matched to a gene: 6. Written as DNA, the CDR3 is TGCGCCAGCAGCTTGACAGGGGGCGCCTGGTATGGCTACACCTTC. Amino acids: CASSLTGGAWYGYTF. Filled out from reference TRBV5-1 and TRBJ1-2, the complete variable domain reads KAGVTQTPRYLIKTRGQQVTLSCSPISGHRSVSWYQQTPGQGLQFLFEYFSETQRNKGNFPGRFSGRQFSNSRSEMNVSTLELGDSALYLCASSLTGGAWYGYTFGSGTRLTVV.

The chain links TRBV7-2 to TRBJ1-6, with D perhaps TRBD1 (5 bases). The CDR3 length is 17 residues. Trimming removed 4 bases from V and 9 bases from J, with 22 bases in between. Germline V CDR1 and CDR2: SGHTA, FQGNSA. The CDR3 protein is CASSSQASGRVVSPLHF. The CDR3 nucleotides read TGTGCCAGCAGCTCCCAGGCGTCAGGCAGGGTGGTTTCACCCCTCCACTTT. The complete variable domain, with remaining parts taken from reference TRBV7-2 and TRBJ1-6, reads GAGVSQSPSNKVTEKGKDVELRCDPISGHTALYWYRQSLGQGLEFLIYFQGNSAPDKSGLPSDRFSAERTGGSVSTLTIQRTQQEDSAVYLCASSSQASGRVVSPLHFGNGTRLTVT.

This chain joins TRBV5-1 and TRBJ2-5; no reliable D call. V was clipped by 1 base and J by 5 bases, with 9 bases between them. Germline V gene sequence: CDR1 SGHRS, CDR2 YFSETQ. The CDR3 extends over 13 amino acids. CDR3 sequence: CASSLSRMETQYF. The CDR3 bases are TGCGCCAGCAGCTTGTCGCGTATGGAGACCCAGTACTTC.

The chain links TRBV7-9 to TRBJ2-5; TRBD2 might be the D (5 bases). With the DNA end fitting TRBJ2-7 better, the J assignment may be wrong. CDR3 length: 15 amino acids. Germline V gene data show CDR1 as SEHNR and CDR2 as FQNEAQ (reference sequence). CDR3 sequence: CASSWERGRNNEQYF. DNA for the CDR3: TGTGCCAGCAGCTGGGAGAGAGGGAGAAATAACGAGCAGTACTTC.

This chain links TRBV4-2 with TRBJ2-5; TRBD1 matches at 9 bases. The ends lost 4 bases at V and 5 bases at J; junction bases unmatched: 8. This CDR3 is built from 15 residues. CDR1 is LGHNA and CDR2 is YNFKEQ in the germline V gene. The CDR3 region is CASSRGTGRNETQYF. DNA of the CDR3: TGTGCCAGCAGCCGCGGGACAGGGAGGAACGAGACCCAGTACTTC.

The V and J genes are TRBV4-3 and TRBJ2-6, with 7 bases lining up with TRBD1. V was clipped by 5 bases and J by 4 bases; unmatched bases: 5. The CDR3 totals 15 residues. Germline V gives CDR1 LGHNA, CDR2 YSLEER. This CDR3 is CASSKQGSGANVLTF. The CDR3 DNA reads as TGCGCCAGCAGCAAACAGGGGTCCGGGGCCAACGTCCTGACTTTC.

The V gene is TRBV15, the J gene TRBJ2-1; D perhaps matches TRBD1 (6 bases). There are 14 residues in the CDR3. Germline V lookup: CDR1 LNHNV, CDR2 YYDKDF (reference sequence). The V end was cut by 5 bases, the J end by 5 bases, with 13 bases between. The CDR3: CATSGPGQHNEQFF. CDR3 coding DNA: TGTGCCACCAGCGGACCAGGACAGCACAATGAGCAGTTCTTC.

The J gene is TRBJ2-1, the V gene TRBV9, with D perhaps TRBD2 (5 bases). Germline CDR1 and CDR2: SGDLS and YYNGEE. With 0 bases removed from V and 5 bases from J, the gap between germline ends came to 9 bases. CDR3 length: 14 amino acids. The CDR3 coding sequence is TGTGCCAGCAGCGTAGGGGCGGGTCACAATGAGCAGTTCTTC. Protein product: CASSVGAGHNEQFF.

There are a few counts of this clone. J is TRBJ2-7 and V is TRBV7-8; 7 bases map to TRBD1. The V segment lost 1 base and the J segment 0 bases; nucleotides outside the gene matches: 3. The germline V gene encodes CDR1 SGHVS and CDR2 FQNEAQ. This CDR3 region has 15 residues. The CDR3 nucleotides read TGTGCCAGCAGCTTAGGATCAGGGGGCTCCTACGAGCAGTACTTC. This sequence encodes CASSLGSGGSYEQYF.

In DNA, the CDR3 is TGCGCCAGCAGCCAACAGTACCCGACAAACACCGGGGAGCTGTTTTTT. Translation: CASSQQYPTNTGELFF. This sequence joins TRBV4-3 and TRBJ2-2, with D unresolved. In germline, CDR1 is LGHNA, CDR2 YSLEER. The CDR3 is 16 residues long. The germline V and J ends were trimmed by 2 bases and 2 bases, with 12 bases remaining between them.

The CDR3 is CASSFDEQGLNGYTF. DNA for the CDR3: TGTGCCAGCAGTTTCGATGAACAGGGGCTGAATGGCTACACCTTC. The V call is TRBV27, the J call TRBJ1-2; 7 nucleotides line up with TRBD1. The CDR3 runs 15 residues. Germline V gives CDR1 MNHEY, CDR2 SMNVEV (reference sequence). J lost 6 bases, V lost 3 bases, and 10 bases had no gene match.

DNA of the CDR3: TGTGCCAGCCGCCAGGCTGCGGTCCCAAGAGGGGAGCAGTACTTC. Translation gives CASRQAAVPRGEQYF. The chain joins TRBV6-5 to TRBJ2-7; a possible D gene is TRBD2 (5 bases). This CDR3 spans 15 amino acids. V lost 8 bases and J lost 7, with 24 bases in between. Germline values: CDR1 MNHEY, CDR2 SVGAGI.

The chain links TRBV29-1 to TRBJ2-5; 7 nucleotides match TRBD2. The last part of the DNA fits TRBJ2-7 better; the J call may be wrong. Germline CDR1 SQVTM, CDR2 ANQGSEA. This CDR3 contains 11 residues. This CDR3 is CSGSGRDEQYF. The CDR3 DNA reads as TGCAGCGGTAGCGGGCGTGACGAGCAGTACTTC.

V usage is TRBV6-6 and J usage is TRBJ2-1; 13 bases fit TRBD2. Germline trimming cut 2 bases from V and 9 bases from J; bases unmatched to any gene: 7. Germline CDR1 MNHNY, CDR2 SVGAGI (reference sequence). The CDR3 is made up of 16 amino acids. The DNA for the CDR3 is TGTGCCAGCAGTTACGCTCGGACTAGCGGGAGAGGTGAGCAGTTCTTC. It encodes CASSYARTSGRGEQFF.

A few counts support this clone. The rearrangement uses TRBV18 and TRBJ2-1, with 13 nucleotides matching TRBD2. The J segment lost 5 bases and the V segment lost 8 bases, leaving 3 bases of the junction unmatched. CDR3 length equals 14 residues. Germline CDR1 is KGHSH and CDR2 is LQKENI. DNA for the CDR3: TGTGCCAGCCGGACTAGCGGGAGTAACAATGAGCAGTTCTTC. Amino acid sequence: CASRTSGSNNEQFF.